Listed below are T cell receptor beta chains from one sample, sequenced in a study of T cell repertoires in cytomegalovirus infection. Their cognate antigens are unknown. One entry per CDR3 protein, called by TCRdb with MiXCR from the reads. The sample lists approximately 390,000 distinct CDR3 sequences; approximately 30% were seen once. The starting material was cultured PBMCs, obtained from culture after CMV antigen stimulation. These receptors came from a human donor in good health (CMV status not recorded). Some clones in this sample may be carry-over from other donors' samples. Both conserved end residues are part of each CDR3. D genes are given only for firm matches. Clone size appears in some rows only: once, few, many, or a class for an expanded clone.

V gene,clone size,D gene,J gene,CDR3 DNA,CDR3 protein
TRBV6-8,.,TRBD2,TRBJ2-5,TGTGCCAGCAGTCATCCTCCGACTAGCGGGAGGTCAGATGAGACCCAGTACTTC,CASSHPPTSGRSDETQYF
TRBV12-3/TRBV12-4,.,TRBD1,TRBJ2-1,TGTGCCAGCAGTTCGGGACAGGGGGCGGGTAATGAGCAGTTCTTC,CASSSGQGAGNEQFF
TRBV15,many,.,TRBJ1-2,TGTGCCACCAGCAGAGATGGCCGGAATGGCTACACCTTC,CATSRDGRNGYTF
TRBV30,.,.,TRBJ2-1,TGTGCCTGGAGTGTAGGAGTTAGCTCCTACAATGAGCAGTTCTTC,CAWSVGVSSYNEQFF
TRBV28,.,TRBD2,TRBJ2-1,TGTGCCAGCACTGAACTAGCGGGAGGGCCGAAAGGTGAGCAGTTCTTC,CASTELAGGPKGEQFF
TRBV18,.,.,TRBJ2-5,TGTGCCAGCTCACCACCTAGCCCCCAGACCCAGTACTTC,CASSPPSPQTQYF
TRBV30,.,.,TRBJ2-7,TGTGCCTGGAGTGTGCGGAGCTCCTACGAGCAGTACTTC,CAWSVRSSYEQYF
TRBV27,.,TRBD2,TRBJ2-1,TGTGCCAGCACCCTAGCGGGAGGGACACACTACAATGAGCAGTTCTTC,CASTLAGGTHYNEQFF
TRBV5-4,.,TRBD2,TRBJ2-1,TGTGCCAGCAGCTTCGGCGGGAGTCTTTATGAGCAGTTCTTC,CASSFGGSLYEQFF
TRBV19,once,.,TRBJ2-7,TGTGCCAGTAGTATTTACGGAAAGGGCCCCTACGAGCAGTACTTC,CASSIYGKGPYEQYF
TRBV5-1,.,TRBD2,TRBJ2-7,TGCGCCAGCAGCTTGGGGGGCCTCAGCGGGAACACCTACGAGCAGTACTTC,CASSLGGLSGNTYEQYF
TRBV12-3/TRBV12-4,.,.,TRBJ1-3,TGTGCCAGCAGTCCCCACTCTGGAAACACCCTATATTTT,CASSPHSGNTLYF
TRBV11-2,.,.,TRBJ1-5,TGTGCCAGCAGCTTATCGTACAGGGCATCCGACAGCAATCAGCCCCAGCATTTT,CASSLSYRASDSNQPQHF
TRBV5-1,few,TRBD2,TRBJ2-2,TGCGCCAGCAGCATACGGACTAGCGGGTTTGCCGGGGAGCTGTTTTTT,CASSIRTSGFAGELFF
TRBV10-3,.,TRBD2,TRBJ2-4,TGTGCCATCAGTGAGGGGGGACTAGCGGGAGAAAACATTCAGTACTTC,CAISEGGLAGENIQYF
TRBV9,many,TRBD2,TRBJ2-5,TGTGCCAGCAGCTCACGAAGCGGGAGATTAGAAGAGACCCAGTACTTC,CASSSRSGRLEETQYF
TRBV19,.,.,TRBJ1-2,TGTGCCAGTAGTCCGCCCGGGACGGGGAACTATGGCTACACCTTC,CASSPPGTGNYGYTF
TRBV6-2/TRBV6-3,.,TRBD2,TRBJ2-1,TGTGCCAGCAGTCACGGACTAGCGGGGATCCAGTTCTTC,CASSHGLAGIQFF
TRBV5-4,few,.,TRBJ2-2,TGTGCCAGCAGCCGAGAATCCGGGGAGCTGTTTTTT,CASSRESGELFF
TRBV10-3,few,.,TRBJ1-5,TGTGCCATCAGTGAGTCGAGGGGACAGCCCCAGCATTTT,CAISESRGQPQHF
TRBV4-1,.,.,TRBJ2-2,TGCGCCAGCAGCCAAGATTCCAATACCGGGGAGCTGTTTTTT,CASSQDSNTGELFF
TRBV15,.,TRBD2,TRBJ2-1,TGTGCCACCAGCAGAGTCCGGCTAGCGGGAGACAATGAGCAGTTCTTC,CATSRVRLAGDNEQFF
TRBV19,.,.,TRBJ1-4,TGTGCCAGTAGCAGGCGGGAACTGTTTTTT,CASSRRELFF
TRBV5-1,.,.,TRBJ2-7,TGCGCCAGCCGCTTATCAGGGACGACAGTACGAGAGCAGTACTTC,CASRLSGTTVREQYF